This is a list of T cell receptor beta chains from one sample in a study of control samples from healthy donors and cancer patients. The assay was immunoSEQ multiplex PCR, and TCRdb's table has in-frame clones only and misses some. Found here are more than 50,000 clones, about 96% of them singletons; the top ten hold 1.1%. The sample taken for sequencing was blood. The receptors originated from a young woman in good health. CDR3s include the opening cysteine and the closing phenylalanine or tryptophan. Fields, in order: V gene, J gene, CDR3 length, D gene, clone size, CDR3 DNA, CDR3 protein. D genes are given only for firm matches. The size field is filled for only some rows; it gives once, few, many or a size class.

TRBV11-2,TRBJ1-3,12,.,.,TGTGCCACCAGGATGTCTGGAAACACCATATATTTT,CATRMSGNTIYF
TRBV30,TRBJ2-7,15,.,.,TGTGCCTGGAGTGATGGGGGCACTTTCTCCTACGAGCAGTACTTC,CAWSDGGTFSYEQYF
TRBV3-1/TRBV3-2,TRBJ1-2,16,.,.,TGTGCCAGCAGACCCCGAGGGACTCAGGGGAACTATGGCTACACCTTC,CASRPRGTQGNYGYTF
TRBV2,TRBJ2-3,14,TRBD1,.,TGTGCCAGCAGCGGGGACAGGGGGATAGATACGCAGTATTTT,CASSGDRGIDTQYF
TRBV19,TRBJ1-2,16,.,.,TGTGCCAGTAGTATACGGCGACAGGCCCATCGCTATGGCTACACCTTC,CASSIRRQAHRYGYTF
TRBV6-5,TRBJ1-3,13,.,.,TGTGCCACATCACAGGGCTCTGGAAACACCATATATTTT,CATSQGSGNTIYF
TRBV6-1,TRBJ2-3,16,.,.,TGTGCCAGCAGTGAAGGCCGTATGTCAGGCCTTTATACGCAGTATTTT,CASSEGRMSGLYTQYF
TRBV11-2,TRBJ2-3,13,.,once,TGTGCCAGCACCAATGCGGGCCCCGGTACGCAGTATTTT,CASTNAGPGTQYF
TRBV5-8,TRBJ2-1,10,.,.,TGTGCCAGCATCCGCAATGAGCAGTTCTTC,CASIRNEQFF
TRBV7-9,TRBJ1-4,15,.,.,TGTGCCAGCAGCTTAGAGGAGACAGCTAATGAAAAACTGTTTTTT,CASSLEETANEKLFF
TRBV28,TRBJ1-6,13,TRBD1,.,TGTGCCAGCACTAGAGGGGGCCAGACACCCCTCCACTTT,CASTRGGQTPLHF
TRBV20-1,TRBJ1-2,11,.,.,TGCAGAGCCGACGCGAACTATGGCTACACCTTC,CRADANYGYTF
TRBV5-1,TRBJ2-3,11,.,.,TGCGCCAGCCATAGCGGCGATACGCAGTATTTT,CASHSGDTQYF
TRBV4-1,TRBJ1-6,16,.,.,TGCGCCAGCAGCCAGGCCCTAGGGGCTGCCACGTCACCCCTCCACTTT,CASSQALGAATSPLHF
TRBV19,TRBJ1-1,13,TRBD1,.,TGTGCCAGTAGTACAGGGACAGGGGTTGTGACTTTCTTT,CASSTGTGVVTFF
TRBV6-2/TRBV6-3,TRBJ1-6,15,TRBD1,.,TGTGCCAGCAGCCTACAAGGGACAGCCAATTCACCCCTCCACTTT,CASSLQGTANSPLHF
TRBV7-9,TRBJ2-5,13,.,.,TGTGCCAGCAGCTTCAGGGGGGGTGAGACCCAGTACTTC,CASSFRGGETQYF
TRBV4-3,TRBJ1-2,17,.,few,TGCGCCAGCAGCCAAGACACCGGGCCTCGAACGAACTATGGCTACACCTTC,CASSQDTGPRTNYGYTF
TRBV7-9,TRBJ1-1,13,.,.,TGTGCCAGCAGCTTAGATCCGAACACTGAAGCTTTCTTT,CASSLDPNTEAFF
TRBV6-6,TRBJ2-3,16,TRBD2,.,TGTGCCAGCAGTTACCGGGGGACTAGCGACTTTAGTACGCAGTATTTT,CASSYRGTSDFSTQYF
TRBV5-4,TRBJ1-1,15,.,.,TGTGCCAGCAGCTTGGAGGCAGACCCGAACACTGAAGCTTTCTTT,CASSLEADPNTEAFF
TRBV6-1,TRBJ1-6,16,.,once,TGTGCCAGCAGTGCATTTTCTGCGGGGTCCAATTCACCCCTCCACTTT,CASSAFSAGSNSPLHF
TRBV9,TRBJ2-1,16,TRBD1,.,TGTGCCAGCAGCGGGACCGGGACAGGGAGAAACAATGAGCAGTTCTTC,CASSGTGTGRNNEQFF